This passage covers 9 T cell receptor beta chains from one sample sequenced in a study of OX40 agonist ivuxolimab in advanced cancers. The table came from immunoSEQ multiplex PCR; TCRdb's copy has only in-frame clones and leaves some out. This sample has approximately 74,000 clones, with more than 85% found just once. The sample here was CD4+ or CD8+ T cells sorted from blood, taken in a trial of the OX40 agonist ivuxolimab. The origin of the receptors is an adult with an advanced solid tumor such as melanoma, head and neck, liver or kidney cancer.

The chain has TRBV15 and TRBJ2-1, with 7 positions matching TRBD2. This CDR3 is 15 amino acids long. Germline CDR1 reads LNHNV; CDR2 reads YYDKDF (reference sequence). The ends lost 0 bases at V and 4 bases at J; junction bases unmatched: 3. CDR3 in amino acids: CATSRDGRGYNEQFF. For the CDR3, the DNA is TGTGCCACCAGCAGAGATGGGCGGGGGTACAATGAGCAGTTCTTC. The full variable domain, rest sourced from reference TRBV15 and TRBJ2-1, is DAMVIQNPRYQVTQFGKPVTLSCSQTLNHNVMYWYQQKSSQAPKLLFHYYDKDFNNEADTPDNFQSRRPNTSFCFLDIRSPGLGDTAMYLCATSRDGRGYNEQFFGPGTRLTVL.

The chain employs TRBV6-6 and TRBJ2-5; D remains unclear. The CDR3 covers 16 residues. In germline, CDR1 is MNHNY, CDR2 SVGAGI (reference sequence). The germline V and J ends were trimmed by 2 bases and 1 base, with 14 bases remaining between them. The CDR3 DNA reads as TGTGCCAGCAGTTACGGATCGGTGCCCCTCCAAGAGACCCAGTACTTC. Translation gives CASSYGSVPLQETQYF.

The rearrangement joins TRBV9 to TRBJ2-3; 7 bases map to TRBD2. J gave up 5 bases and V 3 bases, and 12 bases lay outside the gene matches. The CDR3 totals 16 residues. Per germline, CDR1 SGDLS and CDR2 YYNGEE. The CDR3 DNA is TGTGCCAGCAGCGGACCGACTAGCAGTGTTGGAGATACGCAGTATTTT. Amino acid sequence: CASSGPTSSVGDTQYF.

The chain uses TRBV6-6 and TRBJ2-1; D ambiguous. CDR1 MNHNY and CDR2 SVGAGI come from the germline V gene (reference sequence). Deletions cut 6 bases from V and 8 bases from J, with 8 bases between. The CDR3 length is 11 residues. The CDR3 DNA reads TGTGCCAGCAGGACTGTCCATGAGCAGTTCTTC. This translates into CASRTVHEQFF.

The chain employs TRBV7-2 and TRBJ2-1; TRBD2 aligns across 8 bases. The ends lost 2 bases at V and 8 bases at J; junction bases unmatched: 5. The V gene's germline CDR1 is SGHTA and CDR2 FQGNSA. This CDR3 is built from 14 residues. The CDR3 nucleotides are TGTGCCAGCAGCTTAACTAGCGGCCTGGATGAGCAGTTCTTC. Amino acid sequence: CASSLTSGLDEQFF.

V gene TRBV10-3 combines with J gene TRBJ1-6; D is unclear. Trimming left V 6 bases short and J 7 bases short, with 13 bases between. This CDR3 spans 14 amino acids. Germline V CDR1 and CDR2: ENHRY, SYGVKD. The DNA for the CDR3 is TGTGCCATCAGCACCGTAGGGTCGAATTCACCCCTCCACTTT. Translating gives CAISTVGSNSPLHF.

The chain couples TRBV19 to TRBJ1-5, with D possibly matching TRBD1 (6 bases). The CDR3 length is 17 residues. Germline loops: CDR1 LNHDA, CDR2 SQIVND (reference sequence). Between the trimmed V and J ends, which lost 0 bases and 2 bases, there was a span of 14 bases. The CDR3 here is CASSIERGGFGNQPQHF. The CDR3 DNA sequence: TGTGCCAGTAGTATAGAGAGAGGGGGTTTTGGCAATCAGCCCCAGCATTTT.

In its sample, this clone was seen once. The CDR3 sequence is CAIVTELSGANVLTF. DNA of the CDR3: TGTGCCATCGTCACAGAGCTCTCTGGGGCCAACGTCCTGACTTTC. This chain connects TRBV10-3 to TRBJ2-6; D is undetermined. V was cut by 8 bases and J by 0 bases, with 11 bases left in between. The CDR3 has 15 amino acids. Germline V gene lookup returns CDR1 ENHRY and CDR2 SYGVKD.

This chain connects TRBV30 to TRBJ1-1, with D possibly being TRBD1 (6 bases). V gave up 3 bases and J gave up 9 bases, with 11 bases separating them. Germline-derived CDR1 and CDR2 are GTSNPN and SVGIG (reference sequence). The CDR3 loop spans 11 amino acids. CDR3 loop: CAWRTGGQAFF. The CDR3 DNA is TGTGCCTGGAGGACAGGCGGGCAAGCTTTCTTT.